Below are 2 T cell receptor beta chains sequenced from a single sample in a study of CD8 T cells in Susac syndrome. Reverse transcription of roughly 0.5 to 1 ug RNA was carried out with random hexamers. One entry per CDR3 protein, called by TCRdb with MiXCR from the immunoSEQ multiplex PCR reads. The table lists approximately 150,000 distinct CDR3 sequences, 90% to 95% of them singletons, with 0.065% to 0.1% in the top ten. Sequenced input: CD4+ T cells from PBMCs. The source is a human donor in good health.

The rearrangement links TRBV20-1 to TRBJ1-1, with D unresolved. The length of the CDR3 is 15 residues. V dropped 3 bases and J dropped 0 bases, with 14 bases sitting between them. Looked up from germline, CDR1 is DFQATT and CDR2 is SNEGSKA (reference sequence). The DNA for the CDR3 is TGCAGTGCTAGCGACGGAGGTACCCTGAACACTGAAGCTTTCTTT. Its translation is CSASDGGTLNTEAFF.

The DNA for the CDR3 is TGCAGTGCTAGTAGGGGAGGTAGCAATCAGCCCCAGCATTTT. Amino acid sequence: CSASRGGSNQPQHF. The chain couples TRBV20-1 to TRBJ1-5, with D perhaps matching TRBD1 (5 bases). Trimming cost V 3 bases and J 0 bases, with 9 bases left between them. The CDR3 sequence is 14 residues long. Per germline, CDR1 DFQATT and CDR2 SNEGSKA (reference sequence).